This T cell receptor beta chain was documented in a study of T cells in women clearing cervical HPV infection. Study background: Cases were women with histologically confirmed HPV16-related CIN3 or worse, including a couple of invasive cancers. With HLA typing for only a few women, HLA confounding remains possible.

As concerns this clone: The read stops 3 residues short of the end of the CDR3; the missing end is completed from the germline J gene.

The germline gives CDR1 SGHVS, CDR2 FNYEAQ. The CDR3 length is 13 residues. Data came from immunoSEQ multiplex PCR; TCRdb stores just in-frame clones and leaves some out. Its clone listing holds fewer than 25,000 clones. This chain connects TRBV7-6 to TRBJ1-2; no clear D. This TCR derives from a woman aged 18 to 69 with a cervical HPV16 infection that either progressed to CIN3+ or cleared (not recorded which). Source material: blood buffy coat. The CDR3 here is CASSLNQVYDYTF. The covered CDR3 bases are TGTGCCAGCAGCTTAAATCAGGTGTACGAC.